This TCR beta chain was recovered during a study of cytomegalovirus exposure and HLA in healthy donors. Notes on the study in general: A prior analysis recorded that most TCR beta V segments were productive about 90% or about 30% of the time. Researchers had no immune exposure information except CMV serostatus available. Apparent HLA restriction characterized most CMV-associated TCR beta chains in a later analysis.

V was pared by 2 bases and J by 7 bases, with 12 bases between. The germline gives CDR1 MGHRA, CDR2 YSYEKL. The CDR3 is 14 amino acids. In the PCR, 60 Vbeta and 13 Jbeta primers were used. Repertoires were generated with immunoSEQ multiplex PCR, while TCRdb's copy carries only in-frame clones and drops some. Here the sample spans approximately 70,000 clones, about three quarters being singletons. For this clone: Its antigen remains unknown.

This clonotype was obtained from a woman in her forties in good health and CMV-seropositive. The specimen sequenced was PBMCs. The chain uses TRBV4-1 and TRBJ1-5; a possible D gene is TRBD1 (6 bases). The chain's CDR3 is CASSQTGRVQPQHF. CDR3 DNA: TGCGCCAGCAGCCAAACAGGGAGGGTGCAGCCCCAGCATTTT.